This entry features one T cell receptor (beta chain) sequence. The data are from a study of blood T cell repertoires in COVID-19. Overall study context: The samples span acute and convalescent COVID-19 from the United States, Italy and Spain. PBMCs, B-cell-depleted T cells, or T cells were the source of the cDNA or gDNA that made up the material.

J lost 2 bases, V lost 5 bases, and 4 bases had no gene match. Germline CDR1 is SGHTS and CDR2 is YDEGEE. This CDR3 region has 15 residues. Source study methods: It was from reference gene primer amplification that nucleated cell counts were estimated. Profiled with immunoSEQ multiplex PCR; TCRdb holds only in-frame clones, not every one. Clone size and V and J calls were adopted from that table, with D and trimming inferred from the DNA. The profile shows about 120,000 clones, 87% of them singletons. This sequence originates from a woman in her 70s with acute or convalescent COVID-19. Sequenced sample: peripheral blood. The chain recombines TRBV5-8 with TRBJ2-3; 11 bases line up with TRBD2. CDR3 sequence (DNA): TGTGCCAGCAGTCCGGGACTAGCGGACACAGATACGCAGTATTTT. Translating it yields CASSPGLADTDTQYF.